Sequencing of this TCR beta chain was carried out in a study of shared clonotypes between healthy human individuals. At the level of the study: For every donor, three CD4 naive, three CD4 memory, two CD8 naive and one CD8 memory plates were used. Broader study findings: Generation probabilities were higher for clonotypes shared across all four sorted-subset donors than for unshared ones.

Positively selected for CCR7, the CD45RO-negative cells used as naive CD8 cells excluded terminally differentiated effector memory CD45RA+ cells. Comment on this clone: The antigen remains undetermined.

Several immunoSEQ plates held equal portions of the genomic DNA taken from each subset. Assay used: immunoSEQ multiplex PCR; TCRdb lists only in-frame clones, some missing. The sample holds around 600,000 clones, 98% seen once. This TCR derives from a young man in good health. The material sequenced was naive CD8+ T cells sorted from blood.

CDR3 sequence: CATRSAGVYEQYF. Written as DNA, the CDR3 is TGTGCCACTCGGAGCGCGGGAGTCTACGAGCAGTACTTC. The chain uses TRBV10-3 and TRBJ2-7; TRBD2 aligns across 7 bases. The CDR3 is made up of 13 amino acids. V trimming: 10 bases; J trimming: 3 bases; junction bases outside the gene matches: 9. Looked up from germline, CDR1 is ENHRY and CDR2 is SYGVKD.